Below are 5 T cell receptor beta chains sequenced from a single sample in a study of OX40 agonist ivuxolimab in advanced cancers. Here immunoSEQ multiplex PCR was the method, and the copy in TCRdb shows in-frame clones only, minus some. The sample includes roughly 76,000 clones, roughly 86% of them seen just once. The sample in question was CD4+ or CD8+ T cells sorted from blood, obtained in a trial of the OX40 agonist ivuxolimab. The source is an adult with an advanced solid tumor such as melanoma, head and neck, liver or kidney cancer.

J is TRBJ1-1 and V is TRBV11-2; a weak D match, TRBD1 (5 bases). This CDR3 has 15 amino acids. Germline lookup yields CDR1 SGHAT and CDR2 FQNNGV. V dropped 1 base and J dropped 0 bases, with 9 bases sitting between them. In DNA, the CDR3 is TGTGCCAGCAGCTTAGGACAGAGCATGAACACTGAAGCTTTCTTT. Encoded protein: CASSLGQSMNTEAFF. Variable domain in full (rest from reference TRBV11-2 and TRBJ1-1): EAGVAQSPRYKIIEKRQSVAFWCNPISGHATLYWYQQILGQGPKLLIQFQNNGVVDDSQLPKDRFSAERLKGVDSTLKIQPAKLEDSAVYLCASSLGQSMNTEAFFGQGTRLTVV.

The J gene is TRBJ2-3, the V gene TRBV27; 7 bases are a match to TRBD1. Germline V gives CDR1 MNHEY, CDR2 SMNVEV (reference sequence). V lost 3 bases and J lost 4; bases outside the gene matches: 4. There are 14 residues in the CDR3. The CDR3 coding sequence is TGTGCCAGCAGTTTTGAGGGGGCCGCAGATACGCAGTATTTT. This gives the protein CASSFEGAADTQYF.

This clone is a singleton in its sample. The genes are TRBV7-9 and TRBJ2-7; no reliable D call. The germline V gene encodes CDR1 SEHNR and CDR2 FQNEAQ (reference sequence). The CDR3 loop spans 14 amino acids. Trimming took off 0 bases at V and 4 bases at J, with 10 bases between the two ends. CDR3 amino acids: CASSLAAIGYEQYF. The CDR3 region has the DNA TGTGCCAGCAGCTTAGCGGCTATTGGGTACGAGCAGTACTTC.

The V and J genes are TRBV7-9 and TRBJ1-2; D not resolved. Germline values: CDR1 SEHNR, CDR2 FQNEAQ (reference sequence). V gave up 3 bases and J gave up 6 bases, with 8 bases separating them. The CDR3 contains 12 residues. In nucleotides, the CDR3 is TGTGCCAGCAGCTTGTTGACGGATGGCTACACCTTC. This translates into CASSLLTDGYTF. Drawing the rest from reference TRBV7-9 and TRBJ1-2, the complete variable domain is DTGVSQNPRHKITKRGQNVTFRCDPISEHNRLYWYRQTLGQGPEFLTYFQNEAQLEKSRLLSDRFSAERPKGSFSTLEIQRTEQGDSAMYLCASSLLTDGYTFGSGTRLTVV.

The CDR3 region is CASSWTGVNTEAFF. The DNA for the CDR3 is TGTGCCAGCAGCTGGACAGGGGTGAACACTGAAGCTTTCTTT. The rearrangement uses TRBV7-9 and TRBJ1-1, with TRBD1 identical over 9 bases. The CDR3 is 14 amino acids. J lost 0 bases, V lost 4 bases, and 0 bases had no gene match. In germline, CDR1 is SEHNR, CDR2 FQNEAQ (reference sequence).